The 5 T cell receptor beta chains presented below share a single source sample, sequenced in a study of post-analysis software for immune sequencing data. Overall study results and limits: Relative to controls, patients had 4 or 5 TRBV segments at higher frequency, with TRBV5-6, TRBV5-1 and TRBV20-1 among these.

Unique molecular identifiers were carried by the TCR beta cDNA libraries. TCRdb passed the PCR reads through MiXCR, listing each CDR3 protein once. The data hold about 400,000 distinct CDR3 sequences, with roughly 36% observed a single time. No antigen has been identified for these receptors. Sequences were obtained from blood. These receptors were taken from a girl between 5 and 17 years old with multiple sclerosis.

This clonotype was seen repeatedly, ten times or more. The chain couples TRBV7-9 to TRBJ2-3; D remains unclear. V lost 5 bases and J lost 4, with 10 bases in between. Germline V gene lookup returns CDR1 SEHNR and CDR2 FQNEAQ (reference sequence). The CDR3 consists of 13 residues. This CDR3 reads CASSPVLADTQYF. CDR3 DNA sequence: TGTGCCAGCAGCCCAGTCCTAGCAGATACGCAGTATTTT.

This chain connects TRBV3-1 to TRBJ2-5; 11 bases fit TRBD2. The CDR3 is 16 residues long. V shed 1 base, J shed 7 bases, and the junction held 8 bases outside the gene matches. Germline values: CDR1 LGHDT, CDR2 YNNKEL (reference sequence). The CDR3, as DNA: TGTGCCAGCAGCCAAGGGGCGACTAGCGGGGAAGGGACCCAGTACTTC. This translates into CASSQGATSGEGTQYF.

The genes are TRBV11-2 and TRBJ2-3, with D maybe TRBD2 (5 bases). Trimming took off 3 bases at V and 5 bases at J, with 9 bases between the two ends. Per the germline V gene, CDR1 is SGHAT and CDR2 is FQNNGV. This CDR3 has 13 amino acids. The DNA of the CDR3 is TGTGCCAGCAGCTTCGGGAACCAAGATACGCAGTATTTT. Translating gives CASSFGNQDTQYF.

V is TRBV29-1 and J is TRBJ2-1; no clear D. Germline CDR1 and CDR2: SQVTM and ANQGSEA. The CDR3 extends over 15 amino acids. Trimming removed 0 bases from V and 0 bases from J, with 9 bases in between. Here the CDR3 reads CSVEDRRSSYNEQFF. The CDR3 coding sequence is TGCAGCGTTGAAGATCGCCGGAGCTCCTACAATGAGCAGTTCTTC.

This chain links TRBV29-1 with TRBJ2-1; TRBD2 matches 11 bases. The CDR3 runs to 14 residues. Germline CDR1 SQVTM, CDR2 ANQGSEA. V shed 4 bases and J 6 bases; nucleotides not matched to a gene: 5. The CDR3 is CSVAGTSGVNEQFF. In nucleotides, the CDR3 is TGCAGCGTTGCGGGGACTAGCGGTGTCAATGAGCAGTTCTTC.